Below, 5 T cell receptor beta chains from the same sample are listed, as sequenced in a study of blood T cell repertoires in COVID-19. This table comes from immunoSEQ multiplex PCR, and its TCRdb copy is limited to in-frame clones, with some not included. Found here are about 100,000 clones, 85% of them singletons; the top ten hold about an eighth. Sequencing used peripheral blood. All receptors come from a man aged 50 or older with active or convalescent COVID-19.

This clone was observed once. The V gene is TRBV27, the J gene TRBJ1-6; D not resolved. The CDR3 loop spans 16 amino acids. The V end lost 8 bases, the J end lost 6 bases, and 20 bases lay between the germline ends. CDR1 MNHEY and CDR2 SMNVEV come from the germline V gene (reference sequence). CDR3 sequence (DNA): TGTGCCAGCCGCGGGATAGCCGGACCGGGTAATTCACCCCTCCACTTT. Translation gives CASRGIAGPGNSPLHF.

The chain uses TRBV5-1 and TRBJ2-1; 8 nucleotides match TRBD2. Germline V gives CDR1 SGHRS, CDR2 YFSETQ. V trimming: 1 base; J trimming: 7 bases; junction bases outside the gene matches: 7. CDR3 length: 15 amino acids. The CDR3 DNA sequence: TGCGCCAGCAGCTTGAGTCGCGGGAGGCAAAATGAGCAGTTCTTC. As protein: CASSLSRGRQNEQFF.

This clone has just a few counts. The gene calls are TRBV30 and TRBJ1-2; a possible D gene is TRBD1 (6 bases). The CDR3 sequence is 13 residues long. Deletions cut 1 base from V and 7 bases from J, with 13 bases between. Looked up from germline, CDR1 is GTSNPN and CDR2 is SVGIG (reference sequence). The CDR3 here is CAWSGNRVAGYTF. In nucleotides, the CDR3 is TGTGCCTGGAGTGGGAACAGGGTTGCTGGCTACACCTTC.

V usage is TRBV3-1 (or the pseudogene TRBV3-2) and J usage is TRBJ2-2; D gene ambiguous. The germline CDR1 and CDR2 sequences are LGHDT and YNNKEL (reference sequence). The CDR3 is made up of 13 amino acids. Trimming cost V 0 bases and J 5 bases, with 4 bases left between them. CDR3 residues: CASSQDRTGELFF. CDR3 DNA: TGTGCCAGCAGCCAAGATCGTACCGGGGAGCTGTTTTTT.

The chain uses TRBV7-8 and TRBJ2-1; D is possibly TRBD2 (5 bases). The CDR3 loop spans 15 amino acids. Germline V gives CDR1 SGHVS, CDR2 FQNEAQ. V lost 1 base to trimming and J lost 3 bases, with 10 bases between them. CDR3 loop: CASSLGRTDYNEQFF. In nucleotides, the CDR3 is TGTGCCAGCAGCTTAGGTCGGACTGACTACAATGAGCAGTTCTTC.